The 28 T cell receptor beta chains in this list originate from one sample, sequenced in a study of blood T cell repertoires in COVID-19 (TCRdb year 2020). The method was the immunoSEQ multiplex PCR assay. The immuneACCESS repertoire file appears here via TCRdb, limited to in-frame rearrangements. These files lack a portion of the clones; in checked studies, under half of the deficit traces to unresolved V genes, and the cause of the others is not known. Within this sample are some 500,000 clones, with approximately 88% of them counted one time only. Less than 9% of the sample goes to the ten largest clones. The material sequenced was peripheral blood. These receptors were taken from a woman aged 45 to 65 with COVID-19, enrolled during active disease.

The CDR3 DNA sequence: TGTGCCAGCAGCGCCGGACCGGGGGGGAACACTGAAGCTTTCTTT. Its protein is CASSAGPGGNTEAFF. The chain links TRBV9 to TRBJ1-1, with D perhaps matching TRBD1 (5 bases). Trimming left V 3 bases short and J 1 base short, with 13 bases between. CDR3 length equals 15 residues. From germline, CDR1 is SGDLS and CDR2 YYNGEE.

The V gene is TRBV20-1, the J gene TRBJ2-3; TRBD1 is a possible D gene (6 bases). Germline CDR1 and CDR2: DFQATT and SNEGSKA (reference sequence). V was shortened by 5 bases and J by 6 bases, with 9 bases between the two germline ends. The CDR3 has 11 amino acids. As DNA, the CDR3 is TGCAGTGCTGGGGGCTCTGATACGCAGTATTTT. Translation: CSAGGSDTQYF.

The rearrangement joins TRBV24-1 to TRBJ2-1; D remains ambiguous. This CDR3 is built from 13 residues. V was trimmed by 9 bases and J by 0 bases, leaving 8 bases between them. From germline, CDR1 is KGHDR and CDR2 SFDVKD. The CDR3 spells CATGESSYNEQFF. DNA of the CDR3: TGTGCCACCGGAGAAAGCTCCTACAATGAGCAGTTCTTC.

This sequence joins TRBV19 and TRBJ2-3; tentative D call: TRBD2 (6 bases). CDR3 length equals 19 residues. V was pared by 8 bases and J by 2 bases, with 29 bases between. CDR1 is LNHDA and CDR2 is SQIVND in the germline V gene (reference sequence). The CDR3 DNA is TGTGCCAGTTTCCCATATACCCAAATCGGAGGGAACCTCACAGATACGCAGTATTTT. Its translation is CASFPYTQIGGNLTDTQYF.

This chain links TRBV28 with TRBJ2-7, with 8 positions matching TRBD1. V lost 1 base to trimming and J lost 3 bases; unmatched junction nucleotides: 17. The CDR3 contains 19 residues. Germline CDR1 and CDR2: MDHEN and SYDVKM. CDR3 amino acids: CASSLLRAARDRRSYEQYF. DNA for the CDR3: TGTGCCAGCAGTTTATTGAGGGCCGCCCGGGACAGGAGAAGCTACGAGCAGTACTTC.

In its sample, this clone was seen once. The V and J genes are TRBV2 and TRBJ2-3, with D perhaps matching TRBD2 (5 bases). The V end was cut by 3 bases, the J end by 4 bases, with 11 bases between. This CDR3 contains 14 residues. Germline CDR1 SNHLY, CDR2 FYNNEI. The CDR3 reads CASSEAGSADTQYF. In DNA form, the CDR3 reads TGTGCCAGCAGTGAGGCGGGTAGCGCAGATACGCAGTATTTT.

The V and J genes are TRBV13 and TRBJ2-5; 10 positions match TRBD2. Germline V CDR1 and CDR2: PRHDT, FYEKMQ (reference sequence). The ends lost 3 bases at V and 2 bases at J; junction bases unmatched: 3. The CDR3 totals 15 residues. The CDR3 loop reads CASSFSGGPQETQYF. The CDR3 DNA sequence: TGTGCCAGCAGCTTTAGCGGGGGGCCTCAAGAGACCCAGTACTTC.

The rearrangement uses TRBV19 and TRBJ2-7, with 7 nucleotides matching TRBD1. The CDR3 contains 13 residues. Germline V gene lookup returns CDR1 LNHDA and CDR2 SQIVND (reference sequence). Losses at the gene ends were 8 bases for V and 4 bases for J; bases not matched to a gene: 8. The CDR3 loop is CASSQGTTYEQYF. CDR3 in DNA: TGTGCCAGTTCACAGGGGACAACATACGAGCAGTACTTC.

V gene TRBV3-1 (or the pseudogene TRBV3-2) combines with J gene TRBJ2-3; the match to TRBD2 covers 12 bases. The CDR3 is made up of 15 amino acids. Germline V gene data show CDR1 as LGHDT and CDR2 as YNNKEL (reference sequence). Trimming removed 4 bases from V and 4 bases from J; junction bases left unmatched: 3. CDR3 in DNA: TGTGCCAGCAGCCCTGGACTAGCGGGGTCAGATACGCAGTATTTT. This sequence encodes CASSPGLAGSDTQYF.

There are a few counts of this clone. The chain uses TRBV6-2 or TRBV6-3 and TRBJ2-7, with D maybe TRBD1 (6 bases). This CDR3 comprises 13 residues. Trimming removed 4 bases at V and 6 bases at J, with 13 bases between. The germline V gene has CDR1 MNHEY and CDR2 SVGEGT. Written as DNA, the CDR3 is TGTGCCAGCAGTTCAGGGGACCTACTCGAGCAGTACTTC. This translates into CASSSGDLLEQYF.

This chain links TRBV24-1 with TRBJ1-1; weak D call: TRBD1 (5 bases). The germline V gene encodes CDR1 KGHDR and CDR2 SFDVKD. CDR3 length: 13 residues. V lost 6 bases and J lost 1, with 8 bases in between. The CDR3 sequence: CATSTDRNTEAFF. The CDR3 bases are TGTGCCACCAGTACCGACAGGAACACTGAAGCTTTCTTT.

This clone was seen a handful of times. The rearrangement uses TRBV10-3 and TRBJ2-7, with 7 nucleotides matching TRBD2. The CDR3 is 11 residues long. Germline CDR1 ENHRY, CDR2 SYGVKD. Germline trimming cut 5 bases from V and 7 bases from J; bases unmatched to any gene: 2. CDR3: CAISSGREQYF. For the CDR3, the DNA is TGTGCCATCAGTTCCGGGAGGGAGCAGTACTTC.

The genes are TRBV5-1 and TRBJ1-1, with a possible D match to TRBD1 (5 bases). Germline CDR1 and CDR2: SGHRS and YFSETQ. The CDR3 length is 15 residues. The V end lost 3 bases, the J end lost 9 bases, and 21 bases lay between the germline ends. The CDR3 loop is CASSSSQTAPQKAFF. In DNA, the CDR3 is TGCGCCAGCAGCTCTTCTCAGACAGCACCCCAGAAAGCTTTCTTT.

This clone showed up just once. This chain connects TRBV11-3 to TRBJ2-5, with D maybe TRBD1 (6 bases). In germline, CDR1 is SGHNT, CDR2 YENEEA. Between the trimmed V and J ends, which lost 0 bases and 3 bases, there was a span of 11 bases. The CDR3 runs to 15 residues. DNA of the CDR3: TGTGCCAGCAGCTTAGATGGGGGCAGGGAAGAGACCCAGTACTTC. Translating it yields CASSLDGGREETQYF.

The rearrangement uses TRBV5-1 and TRBJ2-7, with TRBD2 as a possible D gene (5 bases). Per germline, CDR1 SGHRS and CDR2 YFSETQ. The CDR3 spans 15 residues. Trimming pared 0 bases from V and 2 bases from J, leaving 12 bases between. CDR3 protein: CASSLVSGFTYEQYF. CDR3 nucleotide sequence: TGCGCCAGCAGCTTGGTGTCGGGGTTCACCTACGAGCAGTACTTC.

V usage is TRBV5-6 and J usage is TRBJ1-2; D is undetermined. Per the germline V gene, CDR1 is SGHDT and CDR2 is YYEEEE. The CDR3 spans 15 residues. The germline V and J ends were trimmed by 1 base and 4 bases, with 14 bases remaining between them. The CDR3 region has the DNA TGTGCCAGCAGCTTGCTCGGGGAAGCCGTCTATGGCTACACCTTC. Translation gives CASSLLGEAVYGYTF.

This sequence joins TRBV6-2 or TRBV6-3 and TRBJ1-5, with D unresolved. Trimming removed 4 bases from V and 6 bases from J, with 13 bases in between. The CDR3 is 14 residues long. CDR1 and CDR2 from the germline V gene are MNHEY and SVGEGT. The CDR3 nucleotides are TGTGCCAGCAGTTTAGGATCTCCAGGTCAGCCCCAGCATTTT. This sequence encodes CASSLGSPGQPQHF.

The chain employs TRBV5-1 and TRBJ2-3; the D is unclear. The CDR3 is 15 residues long. Germline values: CDR1 SGHRS, CDR2 YFSETQ. The ends were cut back, 1 base at V and 3 bases at J, with 12 bases in the middle. CDR3 sequence: CASSLQTQETDTQYF. The CDR3 DNA is TGCGCCAGCAGCTTGCAGACACAAGAGACAGATACGCAGTATTTT. Filled out from reference TRBV5-1 and TRBJ2-3, the complete variable domain reads KAGVTQTPRYLIKTRGQQVTLSCSPISGHRSVSWYQQTPGQGLQFLFEYFSETQRNKGNFPGRFSGRQFSNSRSEMNVSTLELGDSALYLCASSLQTQETDTQYFGPGTRLTVL.

The chain couples TRBV9 to TRBJ1-1, with 7 bases matching TRBD1. Germline-derived CDR1 and CDR2 are SGDLS and YYNGEE. The CDR3 covers 14 residues. V trimming: 4 bases; J trimming: 4 bases; junction bases outside the gene matches: 7. The CDR3 sequence is CASSRETGSTEAFF. The CDR3, as DNA: TGTGCCAGCAGCAGAGAGACAGGGAGCACTGAAGCTTTCTTT.

The rearrangement joins TRBV20-1 to TRBJ2-5, with D possibly TRBD2 on 5 matching bases. The germline V and J ends were trimmed by 3 bases and 4 bases, with 12 bases remaining between them. CDR1 and CDR2 from the germline V gene are DFQATT and SNEGSKA (reference sequence). CDR3 size: 13 residues. CDR3 loop: CSASRGFGETQYF. The CDR3 nucleotides are TGCAGTGCTAGTCGAGGGTTCGGAGAGACCCAGTACTTC.

This chain links TRBV7-9 with TRBJ1-5, with 8 bases matching TRBD1. Germline V lookup: CDR1 SEHNR, CDR2 FQNEAQ (reference sequence). J gave up 5 bases and V 5 bases, and 5 bases lay outside the gene matches. CDR3 length equals 14 residues. The CDR3 DNA follows: TGTGCCAGCAGCGCACAGGGGGACCATCAGCCCCAGCATTTT. Translating gives CASSAQGDHQPQHF.

The rearrangement uses TRBV24-1 and TRBJ1-2; TRBD1 might be the D (5 bases). The germline V gene encodes CDR1 KGHDR and CDR2 SFDVKD. With 4 bases removed from V and 2 bases from J, the gap between germline ends came to 13 bases. The CDR3 totals 15 residues. In DNA, the CDR3 is TGTGCCACCAGTGACCCTGGGGAGGGGAACTATGGCTACACCTTC. It yields the protein CATSDPGEGNYGYTF.

The chain carries TRBV24-1 and TRBJ1-4; no firm D call. The CDR3 consists of 17 residues. V was clipped by 4 bases and J by 4 bases, with 18 bases between them. Per the germline V gene, CDR1 is KGHDR and CDR2 is SFDVKD. This chain's CDR3 is CATSDSPAGGYNEKLFF. In nucleotides, the CDR3 is TGTGCCACCAGTGACTCTCCCGCTGGAGGTTATAATGAAAAACTGTTTTTT.

The CDR3 DNA sequence: TGCAGTGCTAGTCGGGACAGGGGGCTTGGTGAGCAGTACTTC. It specifies CSASRDRGLGEQYF. The rearrangement uses TRBV20-1 and TRBJ2-7, with TRBD1 matching 12 bases. The germline V gene encodes CDR1 DFQATT and CDR2 SNEGSKA (reference sequence). The CDR3 has 14 amino acids. V shed 3 bases and J 7 bases; nucleotides not matched to a gene: 7.

This sequence joins TRBV27 and TRBJ2-1; 12 bases fit TRBD2. This CDR3 has 16 residues. V gave up 4 bases and J gave up 4 bases; unmatched junction bases: 5. CDR1 is MNHEY, CDR2 SMNVEV, per germline (reference sequence). The CDR3: CASSSGTSGLYNEQFF. CDR3 coding DNA: TGTGCCAGCAGTTCGGGGACTAGCGGGTTGTACAATGAGCAGTTCTTC.

The V call is TRBV7-6, the J call TRBJ2-3; 9 bases map to TRBD2. V dropped 0 bases and J dropped 3; count of bases not matched to a gene: 1. This CDR3 has 15 amino acids. CDR1 and CDR2 from the germline V gene are SGHVS and FNYEAQ. The CDR3 nucleotides are TGTGCCAGCAGCTTAGCCCTAGCGGGGACAGATACGCAGTATTTT. Translated, it gives CASSLALAGTDTQYF.

V usage is TRBV4-1 and J usage is TRBJ2-5, with D perhaps TRBD2 (7 bases). The CDR3 is made up of 18 amino acids. Trimming pared 8 bases from V and 3 bases from J, leaving 28 bases between. Germline CDR1 is MGHRA and CDR2 is YSYEKL. The CDR3 here is CASVQARGGLIRKETQYF. The DNA for the CDR3 is TGCGCCAGCGTCCAGGCGAGGGGGGGCCTAATCCGCAAAGAGACCCAGTACTTC.

A remark on this clone: The junction differs from germline at one of its ends, possibly a read error. V gene TRBV7-2 combines with J gene TRBJ1-2, with TRBD1 matching over 10 bases. CDR1 and CDR2 (germline): SGHTA, FQGNSA. The CDR3 extends over 13 amino acids. CDR3: CASSPGTGESQAF. CDR3 sequence (DNA): TGTGCCAGCAGCCCCGGGACAGGGGAGAGTCAGGCCTTC.